This TCR beta chain stems from a study of patients and donors after allogeneic stem cell transplantation. Germline loops: CDR1 SEHNR, CDR2 FQNEAQ (reference sequence). The V gene lost 4 bases and the J gene lost 2 bases, with 12 bases spanning the gap. The CDR3 consists of 15 residues. TCRdb used MiXCR to reprocess the RT-PCR reads, holding one entry per CDR3 protein. The repertoire holds about 100,000 distinct CDR3 sequences, with roughly 37% as singletons. This chain connects TRBV7-9 to TRBJ2-1; the D is unclear. Sequences were obtained from blood, either unsorted or a sorted T cell fraction (not recorded which). The sequence was obtained from a human donor who was either an allogeneic HSCT recipient or a stem cell or donor lymphocyte infusion donor (not recorded which). It is not recorded whose cells these are; they may come from a transplant donor. The CDR3 protein is CASSSLGTAYNEQFF. In nucleotides, the CDR3 is TGTGCCAGCAGCTCATTGGGCACGGCCTACAATGAGCAGTTCTTC.